These 16 T cell receptor beta chains originate from one sample sequenced in a study of breast tumors, draining lymph nodes, adjacent tissues. In TCRdb, the multiplex PCR reads were re-called with MiXCR into one record per CDR3 protein. In the table there are about 120,000 distinct CDR3 sequences, nearly 20% of which are singletons. Axillary draining lymph nodes of breast cancer patients supplied the node samples. The specimen was axillary lymph node tissue. Source of these receptors: a female donor with breast cancer. Some clones in this sample may be carry-over from other donors' samples.

As concerns this clonotype: A much larger clone is a single base away; this may be a read error. J is TRBJ1-2 and V is TRBV20-1; TRBD1 might be the D (6 bases). Trimming left V 1 base short and J 8 bases short, with 23 bases between. Looked up from germline, CDR1 is DFQATT and CDR2 is SNEGSKA (reference sequence). CDR3 length: 16 amino acids. This chain's CDR3 is CSARGTAWDTEWGYTF. In DNA, the CDR3 is TGCAGTGCTAGAGGGACAGCCTGGGACACGGAATGGGGCTACACCTTC.

Of note for this clonotype: A much larger clone differs by one base, so this may be a read error. The missing conserved phenylalanine or tryptophan at the end of this CDR3 makes a read error likely. The genes are TRBV7-9 and TRBJ2-2; no reliable D call. This CDR3 has 12 amino acids. Germline-derived CDR1 and CDR2 are SEHNR and FQNEAQ (reference sequence). CDR3 sequence reads: CASSLNSGELFL. DNA for the CDR3: TGTGCCAGCAGCTTGAACTCCGGGGAGCTGTTTCTT.

Ten or more counts support this clonotype. This sequence joins TRBV20-1 and TRBJ1-4; 9 nucleotides match TRBD1. Germline V lookup: CDR1 DFQATT, CDR2 SNEGSKA (reference sequence). The CDR3 runs to 15 residues. With V trimmed by 5 bases and J by 15 bases, 19 bases remained unmatched. CDR3 DNA sequence: TGCAGTGCTCACACAAAACAGGGGGCGTTTAATGGGGTGTTTTTT. This sequence encodes CSAHTKQGAFNGVFF.

The table lists this clonotype with a few counts. The chain joins TRBV18 to TRBJ2-3, with D hard to call. The CDR3 extends over 13 amino acids. Germline lookup yields CDR1 KGHSH and CDR2 LQKENI. V lost 0 bases and J 9 bases, leaving 10 bases between the germline ends. CDR3 protein: CASSPPVQTTQYF. In DNA, the CDR3 is TGTGCCAGCTCACCACCGGTACAGACAACGCAGTATTTT. Full variable domain (rest looked up from reference TRBV18 and TRBJ2-3): NAGVMQNPRHLVRRRGQEARLRCSPMKGHSHVYWYRQLPEEGLKFMVYLQKENIIDESGMPKERFSAEFPKEGPSILRIQQVVRGDSAAYFCASSPPVQTTQYFGPGTRLTVL.

With respect to this clonotype: With a much larger clone just one base away, this may be a read error. J is TRBJ1-2 and V is TRBV6-1, with D tentatively TRBD1 (5 bases). Germline V gives CDR1 MNHNS, CDR2 SASEGT. V gave up 1 base and J gave up 4 bases, with 7 bases separating them. CDR3 length: 13 amino acids. This CDR3 reads CASSEGRVYGYTF. The DNA for the CDR3 is TGTGCCAGCAGTGAAGGCAGGGTCTATGGCTACACCTTC.

This clonotype was recorded at least ten times. The V call is TRBV18, the J call TRBJ2-3, with D maybe TRBD1 (5 bases). CDR3 length: 14 residues. Trimming removed 1 base from V and 2 bases from J, with 7 bases in between. Germline CDR1 KGHSH, CDR2 LQKENI. CDR3 amino acids: CASSPQGSTDTQYF. DNA for the CDR3: TGTGCCAGCTCACCACAGGGGTCCACAGATACGCAGTATTTT.

Of note for this clonotype: A single base separates this from a much larger clone, so it may be a read error. This sequence joins TRBV6-6 and TRBJ2-2, with TRBD1 matching 8 bases. This CDR3 contains 15 residues. Germline V gives CDR1 MNHNY, CDR2 SVGAGI (reference sequence). The CDR3, as DNA: TGTGCCAGCAGTCGACAGGGGCTGAACATCGGGGAGCTGTTTTTT. Protein: CASSRQGLNIGELFF.

This clonotype was recorded many times. The rearrangement uses TRBV7-6 and TRBJ1-4; TRBD1 is a possible D gene (6 bases). Trimming shortened V by 6 bases and J by 0 bases, and 8 bases separated the two germline ends. The CDR3 has 14 amino acids. Germline values: CDR1 SGHVS, CDR2 FNYEAQ. This CDR3 reads CASRQGPTNEKLFF. CDR3 nucleotides: TGTGCCAGCAGACAGGGCCCAACTAATGAAAAACTGTTTTTT.

This clonotype was counted at least ten times. The J gene is TRBJ1-5, the V gene TRBV5-1; possible D gene TRBD1, 5 bases. The CDR3 is 14 residues long. Trimming stripped 4 bases from V and 3 bases from J, with 11 bases between. Germline V gene lookup returns CDR1 SGHRS and CDR2 YFSETQ. The CDR3 loop reads CASSQDSLNQPQHF. In DNA form, the CDR3 reads TGCGCCAGCAGCCAAGACAGCCTCAATCAGCCCCAGCATTTT. Drawing the rest from reference TRBV5-1 and TRBJ1-5, the complete variable domain is KAGVTQTPRYLIKTRGQQVTLSCSPISGHRSVSWYQQTPGQGLQFLFEYFSETQRNKGNFPGRFSGRQFSNSRSEMNVSTLELGDSALYLCASSQDSLNQPQHFGDGTRLSIL.

The chain uses TRBV3-1 and TRBJ2-3; 12 bases are a match to TRBD2. Germline values: CDR1 LGHDT, CDR2 YNNKEL (reference sequence). The CDR3 totals 20 residues. Germline trimming cut 4 bases from V and 5 bases from J; bases unmatched to any gene: 19. Written as DNA, the CDR3 is TGTGCCAGCAGCCGCCTGAAGTGGGAGCTAGCGGGGGGGCCCCAAGATACGCAGTATTTT. It is translated as CASSRLKWELAGGPQDTQYF.

This clonotype was seen many times. The chain combines TRBV7-9 with TRBJ1-4, with D perhaps matching TRBD1 (6 bases). The CDR3 is made up of 14 amino acids. Trimming stripped 5 bases from V and 6 bases from J, with 13 bases between. Germline V gene lookup returns CDR1 SEHNR and CDR2 FQNEAQ (reference sequence). The CDR3: CASSDTGTHEKLFF. The CDR3 DNA is TGTGCCAGCAGCGACACAGGGACCCATGAAAAACTGTTTTTT.

There are many counts of this clonotype. This sequence joins TRBV28 and TRBJ1-2; 9 bases fit TRBD1. Germline lookup yields CDR1 MDHEN and CDR2 SYDVKM. The CDR3 contains 17 residues. Losses at the gene ends were 5 bases for V and 2 bases for J; bases not matched to a gene: 12. Written as DNA, the CDR3 is TGTGCCAGCAGTCTCAACCCGGGACAGGGCGGGAACTATGGCTACACCTTC. Encoded protein: CASSLNPGQGGNYGYTF.

The chain uses TRBV27 and TRBJ2-4, with TRBD1 as a possible D gene (6 bases). Trimming stripped 5 bases from V and 2 bases from J, with 16 bases between. Germline V gives CDR1 MNHEY, CDR2 SMNVEV (reference sequence). The CDR3 consists of 16 residues. CDR3 sequence (DNA): TGTGCCAGCAGTCCTCGACAGGCAGGGTCCAAAAACATTCAGTACTTC. It yields the protein CASSPRQAGSKNIQYF.

On this clonotype itself: A much larger clone differs from this one at a single base, so this may be a read error. V usage is TRBV6-5 and J usage is TRBJ2-2; 7 bases agree with TRBD2. This CDR3 region has 15 residues. The V gene's germline CDR1 is MNHEY and CDR2 SVGAGI. CDR3 in DNA: TGTGCCAGCAGTTACAGGACTAGGAACATCGGGGAGCTGTTTTTT. This gives the protein CASSYRTRNIGELFF.

In this sample, this clonotype turned up once. A single base separates this from a much larger clone, so it may be a read error. This chain joins TRBV18 and TRBJ2-1; the D gene is possibly TRBD1 (6 bases). The germline V gene has CDR1 KGHSH and CDR2 LQKENI. The CDR3 has 13 residues. V was cut by 3 bases and J by 8 bases, with 11 bases left in between. As DNA, the CDR3 is TGTGCCAGCTCACCTCGCAGGGGCGATGAGCAGTTCTTC. Residues: CASSPRRGDEQFF.

As regards this clonotype: This may stem from a read error, because a much larger clone lies one nucleotide away. The chain uses TRBV20-1 and TRBJ2-5; weak D call: TRBD2 (7 bases). CDR3 length equals 13 residues. The germline CDR1 and CDR2 sequences are DFQATT and SNEGSKA (reference sequence). V lost 8 bases and J lost 4, with 17 bases in between. The CDR3 reads CSTKGGVGETQYF. The CDR3 region has the DNA TGCAGTACTAAAGGGGGGGTCGGAGAGACCCAGTACTTC.